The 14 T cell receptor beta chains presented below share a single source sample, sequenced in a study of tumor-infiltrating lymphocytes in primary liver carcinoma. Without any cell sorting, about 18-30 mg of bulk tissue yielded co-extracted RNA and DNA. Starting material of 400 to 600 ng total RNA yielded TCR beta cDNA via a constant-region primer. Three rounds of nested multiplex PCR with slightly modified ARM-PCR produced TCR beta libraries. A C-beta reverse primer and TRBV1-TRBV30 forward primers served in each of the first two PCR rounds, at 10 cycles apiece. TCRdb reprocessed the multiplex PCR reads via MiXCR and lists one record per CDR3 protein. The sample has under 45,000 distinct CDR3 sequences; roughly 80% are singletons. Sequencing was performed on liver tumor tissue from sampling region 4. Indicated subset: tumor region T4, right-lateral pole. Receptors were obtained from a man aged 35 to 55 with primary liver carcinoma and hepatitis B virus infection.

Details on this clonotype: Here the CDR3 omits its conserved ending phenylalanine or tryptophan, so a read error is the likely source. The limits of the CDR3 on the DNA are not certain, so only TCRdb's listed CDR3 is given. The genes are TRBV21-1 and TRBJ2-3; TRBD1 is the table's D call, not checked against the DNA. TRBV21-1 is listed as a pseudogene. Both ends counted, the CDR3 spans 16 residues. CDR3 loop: CASSKEPARDSDTQYY.

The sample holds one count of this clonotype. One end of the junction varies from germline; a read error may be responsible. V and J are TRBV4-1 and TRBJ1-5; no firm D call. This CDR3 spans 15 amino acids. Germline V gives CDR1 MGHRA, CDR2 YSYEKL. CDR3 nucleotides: TGTGCCAGGAGTCCCATAGAGGAGAGCAATCAGCCCCAGCATTTT. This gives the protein CARSPIEESNQPQHF.

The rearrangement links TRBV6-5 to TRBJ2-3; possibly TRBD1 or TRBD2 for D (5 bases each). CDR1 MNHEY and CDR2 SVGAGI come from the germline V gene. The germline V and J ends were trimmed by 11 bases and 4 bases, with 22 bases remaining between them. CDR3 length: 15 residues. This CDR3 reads CACGYSRGIADTQYF. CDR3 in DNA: TGTGCCTGTGGTTACTCGAGGGGTATAGCAGATACGCAGTATTTT.

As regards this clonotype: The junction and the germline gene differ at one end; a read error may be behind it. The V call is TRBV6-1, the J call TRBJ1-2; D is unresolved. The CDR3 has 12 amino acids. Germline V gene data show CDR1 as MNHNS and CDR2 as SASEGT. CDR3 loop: CASNAPRYGHTF. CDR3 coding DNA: TGTGCCAGCAATGCCCCCCGATATGGCCACACCTTC.

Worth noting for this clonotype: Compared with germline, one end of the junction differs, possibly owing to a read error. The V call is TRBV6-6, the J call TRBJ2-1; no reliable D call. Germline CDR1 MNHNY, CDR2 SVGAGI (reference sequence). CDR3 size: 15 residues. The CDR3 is CASSYSTGPYNGQFF. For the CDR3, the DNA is TGTGCAAGCAGTTACTCGACTGGTCCCTACAATGGGCAGTTCTTC.

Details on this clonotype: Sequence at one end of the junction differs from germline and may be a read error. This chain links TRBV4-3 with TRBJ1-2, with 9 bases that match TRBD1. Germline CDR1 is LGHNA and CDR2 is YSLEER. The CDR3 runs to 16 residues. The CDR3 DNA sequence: TGCGCCAGCAACCAGGCAGGGACAGGGAGGAACTATGACTACACCTTC. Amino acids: CASNQAGTGRNYDYTF.

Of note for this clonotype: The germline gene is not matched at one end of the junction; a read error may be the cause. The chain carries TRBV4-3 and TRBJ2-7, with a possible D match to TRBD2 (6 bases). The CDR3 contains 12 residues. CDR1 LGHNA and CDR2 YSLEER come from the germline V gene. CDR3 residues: CASCQGGGEQYF. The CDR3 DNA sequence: TGCGCCAGCTGCCAGGGAGGTGGAGAGCAGTATTTC.

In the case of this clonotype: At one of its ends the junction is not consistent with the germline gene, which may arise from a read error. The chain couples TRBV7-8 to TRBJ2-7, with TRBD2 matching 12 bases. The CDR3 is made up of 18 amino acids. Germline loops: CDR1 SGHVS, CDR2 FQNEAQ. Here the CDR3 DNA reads TGTGCCAACAGCCCTCGGACTAGCGGGAATATGAGCTCCTACGAGCAGTACTTC. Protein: CANSPRTSGNMSSYEQYF.

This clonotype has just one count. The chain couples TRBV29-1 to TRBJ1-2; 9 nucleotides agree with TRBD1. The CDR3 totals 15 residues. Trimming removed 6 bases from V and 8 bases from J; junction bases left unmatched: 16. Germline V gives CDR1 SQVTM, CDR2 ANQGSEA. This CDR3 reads CSVSPRLQGALGYTF. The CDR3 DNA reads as TGCAGCGTGTCCCCCCGCCTACAGGGGGCTTTAGGCTACACCTTC.

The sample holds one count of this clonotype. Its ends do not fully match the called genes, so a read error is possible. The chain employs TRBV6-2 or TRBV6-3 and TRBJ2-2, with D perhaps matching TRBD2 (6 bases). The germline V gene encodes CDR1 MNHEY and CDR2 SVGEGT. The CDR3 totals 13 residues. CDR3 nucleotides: TGTGCCAGCACCCCGGTGGGGACCGGGGACTTGCTTTTT. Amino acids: CASTPVGTGDLLF.

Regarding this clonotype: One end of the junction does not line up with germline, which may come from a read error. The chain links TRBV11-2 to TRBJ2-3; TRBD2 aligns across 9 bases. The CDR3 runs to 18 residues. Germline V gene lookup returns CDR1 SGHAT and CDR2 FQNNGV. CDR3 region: CAGSEAPQRLAVTDTQYF. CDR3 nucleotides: TGTGCCGGCAGTGAGGCCCCACAGAGACTAGCGGTCACAGATACACAGTATTTT.

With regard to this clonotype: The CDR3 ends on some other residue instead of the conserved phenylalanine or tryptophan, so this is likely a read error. The CDR3 DNA reads as TGTGCCAACAGCTCTCGACAGGGGGCTGAAGCTTTCCTT. Amino acids: CANSSRQGAEAFL. The chain employs TRBV11-3 and TRBJ1-1; 9 bases map to TRBD1. The CDR3 runs to 13 residues. The V gene's germline CDR1 is SGHNT and CDR2 YENEEA.

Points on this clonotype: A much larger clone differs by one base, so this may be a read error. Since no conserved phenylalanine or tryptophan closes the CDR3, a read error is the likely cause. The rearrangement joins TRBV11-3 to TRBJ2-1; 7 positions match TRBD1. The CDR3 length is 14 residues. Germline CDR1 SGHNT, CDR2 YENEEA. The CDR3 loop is CAISRQGRSNEQFL. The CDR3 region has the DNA TGTGCCATCAGCCGACAGGGTCGGAGCAATGAGCAGTTCCTC.

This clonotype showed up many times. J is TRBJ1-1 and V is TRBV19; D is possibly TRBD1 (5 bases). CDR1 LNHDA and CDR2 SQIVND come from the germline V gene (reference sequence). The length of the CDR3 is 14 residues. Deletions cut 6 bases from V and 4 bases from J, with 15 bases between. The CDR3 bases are TGTGCCAGTAGGCCGGTCGGGGGTGGCACTGAAGCTTTCTTT. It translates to CASRPVGGGTEAFF.